This record looks at one T cell receptor beta chain sequence and its context. Its antigen is still unknown. This sample stems from a study of shared clonotypes between healthy human individuals. Each sorted subset replicate got 200 ng genomic DNA, 30,000 or so genomes. Sequencing was performed with immunoSEQ multiplex PCR; in TCRdb, only in-frame clones are kept and a portion is missing. The sample includes approximately 1.9 million clones, roughly 95% of them seen just once. Naive CD8 populations comprised CD45RO-negative cells positively selected for CCR7, excluding terminally differentiated effector memory CD45RA+ cells. CDR1 and CDR2 (germline): MGHDK, SYGVNS. The V segment lost 6 bases and the J segment 1 base; nucleotides outside the gene matches: 6. The CDR3 runs 15 residues. General study points: Estimated clonotype richness was generally higher in naive than memory subsets. Sorted-subset sequencing, rarefaction showed, was incomplete despite large depth. Having only a few donors restricted how much genetic and exposure-history diversity was captured.

The gene calls are TRBV25-1 and TRBJ2-1, with 7 bases lining up with TRBD2. The sequencing input was naive CD8+ T cells from PBMCs. This sequence originates from a man aged 18 to 29 in good health. Some clones in this sample may be carry-over from other donors' samples. The CDR3 DNA sequence: TGTGCCAGCAGAAACTGGGGGGGGTCCTACAATGAGCAGTTCTTC. This gives the protein CASRNWGGSYNEQFF.